This T cell receptor beta chain was documented in a study of T cell responses to AZD1222 COVID-19 vaccine. TCRdb's table, derived via immunoSEQ multiplex PCR, lists solely in-frame clones and lacks some. Of roughly 120,000 clones in the sample, 81% were seen once. V lost 8 bases and J lost 1, with 8 bases in between. CDR3 length: 12 residues. The gene calls are TRBV12-3 or TRBV12-4 and TRBJ1-1, with D unclear. The TCR originated in an adult in good health. The sequencing here drew on peripheral blood, taken on day 0 of AZD1222 vaccination. The DNA for the CDR3 is TGTGCCAGCCTACGGGGGAACACTGAAGCTTTCTTT. It is translated as CASLRGNTEAFF.